This paragraph covers one T cell receptor beta chain sequence. This sample was taken from a study of OX40 agonist ivuxolimab in advanced cancers. V was shortened by 0 bases and J by 1 base, with 9 bases between the two germline ends. The length of the CDR3 is 15 residues. Germline CDR1 is SEHNR and CDR2 is FQNEAQ (reference sequence). This table comes from immunoSEQ multiplex PCR, and its TCRdb copy is limited to in-frame clones, with some not included. The sample comprises tens of thousands of clones, 70% to 85% of which are singletons, and roughly 3.4% rests with the top ten. Material: CD4+ or CD8+ T cells sorted from blood, obtained in a trial of the OX40 agonist ivuxolimab. The chain employs TRBV7-9 and TRBJ1-1; the D gene is possibly TRBD1 (6 bases). The clonotype originates from an adult with an advanced solid tumor such as melanoma, head and neck, liver or kidney cancer. The CDR3 DNA is TGTGCCAGCAGCTTAGCGGTGGGACAGAACACTGAAGCTTTCTTT. This gives the protein CASSLAVGQNTEAFF.